This is a list of T cell receptor beta chains from one sample in a study of T cell responses to AZD1222 COVID-19 vaccine. The table came from immunoSEQ multiplex PCR; TCRdb's copy has only in-frame clones and leaves some out. The sample holds 40,000 to 45,000 clones, just under 80% seen once. This specimen consisted of peripheral blood, obtained 28 days after the second dose of the MenACWY control vaccine. Receptors originate from an adult who received the MenACWY meningococcal vaccine as a control. Each CDR3 is given without its conserved first and last residue. Fields, in order: J gene, V gene, clone size, CDR3 protein. Rows give clone size only sometimes, using once, few, many, or a class for an expanded clone.

j_gene: TRBJ2-5; v_gene: TRBV7-2; abundance: .; CDR3aa: ASSLGGSGAQY
j_gene: TRBJ2-7; v_gene: TRBV5-1; abundance: .; CDR3aa: ASSKFRRTSGGRPYEQY
j_gene: TRBJ1-2; v_gene: TRBV7-9; abundance: .; CDR3aa: ASSYSVLPGYGYT
j_gene: TRBJ1-6; v_gene: TRBV2; abundance: medium-sized; CDR3aa: ASSDGGPNSPLH
j_gene: TRBJ2-1; v_gene: TRBV3-1/TRBV3-2; abundance: .; CDR3aa: ASSQVVNEQF
j_gene: TRBJ1-5; v_gene: TRBV19; abundance: .; CDR3aa: ASSISRGNQPQH
j_gene: TRBJ1-6; v_gene: TRBV7-8; abundance: .; CDR3aa: ASSAGGGWNSPLH
j_gene: TRBJ1-2; v_gene: TRBV5-4; abundance: .; CDR3aa: ASSLGVGDLLYGYT
j_gene: TRBJ1-5; v_gene: TRBV18; abundance: .; CDR3aa: ASSPDGRNQPQH
j_gene: TRBJ1-2; v_gene: TRBV5-1; abundance: .; CDR3aa: ASSFLSNYGYT
j_gene: TRBJ2-1; v_gene: TRBV3-1/TRBV3-2; abundance: .; CDR3aa: ASSQGIAGGGEQF
j_gene: TRBJ1-1; v_gene: TRBV12-3/TRBV12-4; abundance: .; CDR3aa: ASSFGFLLEAF
j_gene: TRBJ2-3; v_gene: TRBV30; abundance: few; CDR3aa: AWTLRGASLATQY
j_gene: TRBJ2-3; v_gene: TRBV28; abundance: .; CDR3aa: ASSRSGRKTDTQY
j_gene: TRBJ1-5; v_gene: TRBV28; abundance: .; CDR3aa: ASTFSGKAQH
j_gene: TRBJ2-3; v_gene: TRBV3-1/TRBV3-2; abundance: once; CDR3aa: ASSFGQGRDTQY
j_gene: TRBJ1-5; v_gene: TRBV5-1; abundance: .; CDR3aa: ASSQDSGGNQPQH
j_gene: TRBJ1-3; v_gene: TRBV6-4; abundance: .; CDR3aa: ASSDNRGSFPHLSGNTIY
j_gene: TRBJ2-2; v_gene: TRBV7-2; abundance: .; CDR3aa: ASSFQRYTGELF
j_gene: TRBJ2-2; v_gene: TRBV28; abundance: .; CDR3aa: ASSTFRQRVNTGELF
j_gene: TRBJ1-1; v_gene: TRBV12-5; abundance: .; CDR3aa: ASGPGDRGANTEAF
j_gene: TRBJ1-4; v_gene: TRBV5-1; abundance: .; CDR3aa: ASSPGQGHEKLF
j_gene: TRBJ1-6; v_gene: TRBV7-2; abundance: .; CDR3aa: ASSPLSANENSPLH
j_gene: TRBJ1-6; v_gene: TRBV7-2; abundance: .; CDR3aa: ASSLEGAGTGLGSPLH
j_gene: TRBJ2-2; v_gene: TRBV5-1; abundance: .; CDR3aa: ASSLDPRGTGELF
j_gene: TRBJ1-2; v_gene: TRBV6-5; abundance: .; CDR3aa: ASGDRDSSYGYT
j_gene: TRBJ1-6; v_gene: TRBV28; abundance: .; CDR3aa: AIQSHGSYNSPLH
j_gene: TRBJ2-3; v_gene: TRBV30; abundance: .; CDR3aa: AWSVGGYRDTQY
j_gene: TRBJ1-2; v_gene: TRBV27; abundance: .; CDR3aa: ASSGDGLRHT
j_gene: TRBJ1-1; v_gene: TRBV20-1; abundance: .; CDR3aa: SATDGTEAF
j_gene: TRBJ1-6; v_gene: TRBV25-1; abundance: .; CDR3aa: ASWGHLDASSYNSPLH
j_gene: TRBJ1-5; v_gene: TRBV19; abundance: once; CDR3aa: ASTLGHPLLGGYSNQPQH
j_gene: TRBJ1-5; v_gene: TRBV28; abundance: .; CDR3aa: ASSATGVRNQPQH
j_gene: TRBJ1-2; v_gene: TRBV3-1/TRBV3-2; abundance: once; CDR3aa: ASSQVGTGGGYT
j_gene: TRBJ1-5; v_gene: TRBV27; abundance: .; CDR3aa: ASSRLGGSNQPQH
j_gene: TRBJ1-1; v_gene: TRBV10-3; abundance: .; CDR3aa: AISDRGLEAF
j_gene: TRBJ1-3; v_gene: TRBV7-6; abundance: .; CDR3aa: ASSFGQGAGNTIY
j_gene: TRBJ1-1; v_gene: TRBV5-5; abundance: .; CDR3aa: ASRSGAMTEAF
j_gene: TRBJ2-3; v_gene: TRBV5-5; abundance: .; CDR3aa: ASSFGLADTQY
j_gene: TRBJ1-2; v_gene: TRBV6-1; abundance: .; CDR3aa: ASSASGGLMRSGYT
j_gene: TRBJ1-4; v_gene: TRBV19; abundance: .; CDR3aa: ASSIYDRKLF
j_gene: TRBJ1-1; v_gene: TRBV18; abundance: few; CDR3aa: ASSPSGGGTEAF
j_gene: TRBJ2-5; v_gene: TRBV5-6; abundance: .; CDR3aa: ASSPTDREGETQY
j_gene: TRBJ1-2; v_gene: TRBV7-8; abundance: .; CDR3aa: ASSAGPEDYGYT
j_gene: TRBJ2-1; v_gene: TRBV5-1; abundance: .; CDR3aa: ASSPAGGGEQF
j_gene: TRBJ2-7; v_gene: TRBV18; abundance: .; CDR3aa: ASSPPNSGSGLYEQY
j_gene: TRBJ2-7; v_gene: TRBV18; abundance: many; CDR3aa: ASSQLPRDNSYEQY
j_gene: TRBJ1-4; v_gene: TRBV5-1; abundance: few; CDR3aa: ASRPTASNEKGVF
j_gene: TRBJ2-6; v_gene: TRBV6-5; abundance: .; CDR3aa: ASSYSGSGANVLT
j_gene: TRBJ2-3; v_gene: TRBV15; abundance: .; CDR3aa: ATSWKTSGRARDTQY
j_gene: TRBJ2-2; v_gene: TRBV18; abundance: .; CDR3aa: ASSPKRGTGELF